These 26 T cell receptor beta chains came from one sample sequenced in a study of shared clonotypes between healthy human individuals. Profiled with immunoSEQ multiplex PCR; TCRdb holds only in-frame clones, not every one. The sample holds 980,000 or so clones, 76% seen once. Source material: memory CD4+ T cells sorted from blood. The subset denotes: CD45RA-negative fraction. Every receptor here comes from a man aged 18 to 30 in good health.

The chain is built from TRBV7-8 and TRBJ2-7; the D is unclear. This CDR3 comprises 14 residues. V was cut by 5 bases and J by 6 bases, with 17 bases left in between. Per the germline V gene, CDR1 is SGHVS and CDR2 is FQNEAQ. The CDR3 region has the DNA TGTGCCAGCAGCCCCCCGCGGCTGTTCTCCGAGCAGTACTTC. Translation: CASSPPRLFSEQYF.

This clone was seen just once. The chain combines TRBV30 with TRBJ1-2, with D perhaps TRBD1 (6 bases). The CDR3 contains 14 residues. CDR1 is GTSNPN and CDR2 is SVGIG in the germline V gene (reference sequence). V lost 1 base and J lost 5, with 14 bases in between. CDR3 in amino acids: CAWSGDMAGYGYTF. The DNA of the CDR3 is TGTGCCTGGAGTGGGGACATGGCGGGATATGGCTACACCTTC. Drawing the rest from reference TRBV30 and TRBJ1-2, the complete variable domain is SQTIHQWPATLVQPVGSPLSLECTVEGTSNPNLYWYRQAAGRGLQLLFYSVGIGQISSEVPQNLSASRPQDRQFILSSKKLLLSDSGFYLCAWSGDMAGYGYTFGSGTRLTVV.

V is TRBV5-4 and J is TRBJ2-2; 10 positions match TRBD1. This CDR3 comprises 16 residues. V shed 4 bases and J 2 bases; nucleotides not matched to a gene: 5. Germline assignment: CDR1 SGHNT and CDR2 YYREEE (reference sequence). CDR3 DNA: TGTGCCAGCAGCGCCGGGACAGGGGTAAACACCGGGGAGCTGTTTTTT. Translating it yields CASSAGTGVNTGELFF.

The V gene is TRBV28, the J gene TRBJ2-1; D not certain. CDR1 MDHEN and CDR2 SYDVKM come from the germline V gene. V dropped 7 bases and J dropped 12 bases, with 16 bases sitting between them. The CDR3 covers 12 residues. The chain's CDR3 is CASTTSGNWQFF. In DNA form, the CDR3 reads TGTGCCAGCACCACTTCCGGAAATTGGCAGTTCTTC.

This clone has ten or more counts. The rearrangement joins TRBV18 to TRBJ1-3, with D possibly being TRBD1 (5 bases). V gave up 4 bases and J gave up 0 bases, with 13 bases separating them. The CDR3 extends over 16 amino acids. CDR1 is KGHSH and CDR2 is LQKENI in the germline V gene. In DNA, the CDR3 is TGTGCCAGCTCACTCCGGGACGCGAGCTCTGGAAACACCATATATTTT. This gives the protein CASSLRDASSGNTIYF. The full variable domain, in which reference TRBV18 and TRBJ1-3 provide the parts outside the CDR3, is NAGVMQNPRHLVRRRGQEARLRCSPMKGHSHVYWYRQLPEEGLKFMVYLQKENIIDESGMPKERFSAEFPKEGPSILRIQQVVRGDSAAYFCASSLRDASSGNTIYFGEGSWLTVV.

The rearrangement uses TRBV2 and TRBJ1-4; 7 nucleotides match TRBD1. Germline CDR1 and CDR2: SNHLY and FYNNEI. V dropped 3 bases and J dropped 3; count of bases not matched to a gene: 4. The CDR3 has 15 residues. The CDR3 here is CASSEQGTANEKLFF. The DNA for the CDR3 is TGTGCCAGCAGTGAGCAAGGGACAGCTAATGAAAAACTGTTTTTT.

The CDR3 region is CAISVLAGSGEQFF. The DNA of the CDR3 is TGTGCCATCAGTGTGCTAGCGGGATCGGGTGAGCAGTTCTTC. This sequence joins TRBV10-3 and TRBJ2-1, with 9 bases fitting TRBD2. The CDR3 consists of 14 residues. Per germline, CDR1 ENHRY and CDR2 SYGVKD. J gave up 9 bases and V 4 bases, and 7 bases lay outside the gene matches.

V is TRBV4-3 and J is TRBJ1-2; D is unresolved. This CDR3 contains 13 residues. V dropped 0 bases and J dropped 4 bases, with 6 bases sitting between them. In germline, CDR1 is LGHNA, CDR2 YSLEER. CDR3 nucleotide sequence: TGCGCCAGCAGCCAAGAGGTCCGCTATGGCTACACCTTC. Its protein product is CASSQEVRYGYTF.

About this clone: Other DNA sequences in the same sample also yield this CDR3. The CDR3 spells CASSRQGGETQYF. Written as DNA, the CDR3 is TGTGCCAGCAGCCGCCAGGGGGGAGAGACCCAGTACTTC. This chain connects TRBV11-3 to TRBJ2-5, with TRBD1 as a possible D gene (7 bases). V was clipped by 5 bases and J by 4 bases, with 11 bases between them. This CDR3 comprises 13 residues. Germline CDR1 and CDR2: SGHNT and YENEEA.

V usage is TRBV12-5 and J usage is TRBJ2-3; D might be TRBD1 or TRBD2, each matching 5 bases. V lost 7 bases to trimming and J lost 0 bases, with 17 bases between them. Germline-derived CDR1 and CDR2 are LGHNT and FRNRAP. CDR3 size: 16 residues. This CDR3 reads CASVDGRDHSTDTQYF. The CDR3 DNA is TGTGCTAGTGTTGACGGTAGGGACCATAGCACAGATACGCAGTATTTT.

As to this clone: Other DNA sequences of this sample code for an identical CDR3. The DNA for the CDR3 is TGTGCCAGCAGTGAAGGCAGGACAGGGGACGGCTACACCTTC. Translating gives CASSEGRTGDGYTF. The chain is built from TRBV6-1 and TRBJ1-2, with 9 positions matching TRBD1. The CDR3 has 14 residues. V gave up 1 base and J gave up 8 bases; unmatched junction bases: 5. Germline CDR1 is MNHNS and CDR2 is SASEGT.

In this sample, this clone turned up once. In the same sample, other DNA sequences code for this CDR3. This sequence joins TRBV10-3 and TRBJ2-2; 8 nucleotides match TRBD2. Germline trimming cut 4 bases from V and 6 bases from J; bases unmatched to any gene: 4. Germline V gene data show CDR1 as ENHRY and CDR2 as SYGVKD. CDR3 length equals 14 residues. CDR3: CAISGGLAAGELFF. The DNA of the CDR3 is TGTGCCATCAGTGGTGGACTAGCTGCCGGGGAGCTGTTTTTT.

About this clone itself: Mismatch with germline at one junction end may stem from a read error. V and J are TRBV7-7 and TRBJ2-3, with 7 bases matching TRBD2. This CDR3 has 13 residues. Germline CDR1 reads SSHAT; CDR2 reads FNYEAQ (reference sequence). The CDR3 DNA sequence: TGTGCTAGCAGCTCGGGAGGAGCAGATACGCAGTATTTT. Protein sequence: CASSSGGADTQYF.

The chain's CDR3 is CASSFTEYGYTF. DNA for the CDR3: TGTGCCAGCAGCTTTACGGAGTATGGCTACACCTTC. The chain joins TRBV5-4 to TRBJ1-2; no firm D call. The CDR3 length is 12 residues. Per the germline V gene, CDR1 is SGHNT and CDR2 is YYREEE (reference sequence). Trimming took off 2 bases at V and 5 bases at J, with 7 bases between the two ends.

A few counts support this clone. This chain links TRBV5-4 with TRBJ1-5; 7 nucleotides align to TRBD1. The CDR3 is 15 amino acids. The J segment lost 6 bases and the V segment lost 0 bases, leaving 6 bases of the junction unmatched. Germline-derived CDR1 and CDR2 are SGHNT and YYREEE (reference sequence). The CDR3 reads CASSLAGTAPQPQHF. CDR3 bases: TGTGCCAGCAGCTTGGCCGGGACAGCTCCTCAGCCCCAGCATTTT.

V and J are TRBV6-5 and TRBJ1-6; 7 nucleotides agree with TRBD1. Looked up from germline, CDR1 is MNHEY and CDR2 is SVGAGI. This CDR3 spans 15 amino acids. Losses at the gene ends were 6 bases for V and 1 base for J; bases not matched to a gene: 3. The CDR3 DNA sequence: TGTGCCAGCAGCCCGGGACAGTCCTATAATTCACCCCTCCACTTT. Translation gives CASSPGQSYNSPLHF.

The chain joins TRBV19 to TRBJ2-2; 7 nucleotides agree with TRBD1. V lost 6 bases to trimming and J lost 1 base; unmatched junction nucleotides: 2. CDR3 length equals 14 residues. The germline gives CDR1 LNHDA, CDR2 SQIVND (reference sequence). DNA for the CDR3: TGTGCCAGTAGCCCAGGGGGGAACACCGGGGAGCTGTTTTTT. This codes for CASSPGGNTGELFF.

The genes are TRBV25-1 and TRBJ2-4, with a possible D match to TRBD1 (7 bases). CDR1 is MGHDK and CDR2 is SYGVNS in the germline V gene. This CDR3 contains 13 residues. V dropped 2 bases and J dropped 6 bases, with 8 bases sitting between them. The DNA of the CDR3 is TGTGCCAGCAGTGAACAGGGGGGAAACATTCAGTACTTC. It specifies CASSEQGGNIQYF.

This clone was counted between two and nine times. CDR3 sequence: CASSLAVTGAWEQYF. For the CDR3, the DNA is TGTGCCAGCAGCTTAGCGGTCACAGGGGCTTGGGAGCAGTACTTC. The rearrangement links TRBV7-2 to TRBJ2-7; 7 bases line up with TRBD1. The germline V gene encodes CDR1 SGHTA and CDR2 FQGNSA. With V trimmed by 0 bases and J by 7 bases, 9 bases remained unmatched. This CDR3 comprises 15 residues.

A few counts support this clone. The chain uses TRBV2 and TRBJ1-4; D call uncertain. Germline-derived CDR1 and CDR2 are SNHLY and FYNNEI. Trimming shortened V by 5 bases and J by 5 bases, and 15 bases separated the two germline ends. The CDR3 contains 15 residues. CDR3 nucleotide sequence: TGTGCCAGCAGTAAAAATCCAACAGCAAATGAAAAACTGTTTTTT. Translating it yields CASSKNPTANEKLFF.

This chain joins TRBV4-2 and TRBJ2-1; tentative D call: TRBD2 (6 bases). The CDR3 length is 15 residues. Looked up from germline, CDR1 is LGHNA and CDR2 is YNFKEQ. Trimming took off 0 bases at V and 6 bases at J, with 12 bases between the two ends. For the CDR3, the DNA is TGTGCCAGCAGCCAAGAGCTGACTAGTCGCAATGAGCAGTTCTTC. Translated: CASSQELTSRNEQFF.

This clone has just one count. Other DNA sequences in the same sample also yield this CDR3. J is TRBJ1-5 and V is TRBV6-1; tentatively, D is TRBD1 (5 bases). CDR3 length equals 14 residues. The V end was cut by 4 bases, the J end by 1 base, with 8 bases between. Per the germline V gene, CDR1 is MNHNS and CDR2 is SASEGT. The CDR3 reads CASSGGESNQPQHF. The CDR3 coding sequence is TGTGCCAGCAGTGGGGGGGAAAGCAATCAGCCCCAGCATTTT.

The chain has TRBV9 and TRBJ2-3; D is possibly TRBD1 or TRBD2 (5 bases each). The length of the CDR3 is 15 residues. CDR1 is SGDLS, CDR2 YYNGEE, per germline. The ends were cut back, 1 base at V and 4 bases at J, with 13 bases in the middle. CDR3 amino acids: CASSVRGVAPDTQYF. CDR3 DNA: TGTGCCAGCAGCGTAAGAGGGGTCGCGCCAGATACGCAGTATTTT.

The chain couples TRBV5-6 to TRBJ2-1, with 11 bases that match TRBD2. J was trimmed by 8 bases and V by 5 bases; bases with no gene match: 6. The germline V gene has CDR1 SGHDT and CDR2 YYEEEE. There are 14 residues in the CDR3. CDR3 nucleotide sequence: TGTGCCAGCAGTGATAGCGGGAGGGCGGATGAGCAGTTCTTC. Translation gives CASSDSGRADEQFF. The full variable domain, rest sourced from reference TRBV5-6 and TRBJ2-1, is DAGVTQSPTHLIKTRGQQVTLRCSPKSGHDTVSWYQQALGQGPQFIFQYYEEEERQRGNFPDRFSGHQFPNYSSELNVNALLLGDSALYLCASSDSGRADEQFFGPGTRLTVL.

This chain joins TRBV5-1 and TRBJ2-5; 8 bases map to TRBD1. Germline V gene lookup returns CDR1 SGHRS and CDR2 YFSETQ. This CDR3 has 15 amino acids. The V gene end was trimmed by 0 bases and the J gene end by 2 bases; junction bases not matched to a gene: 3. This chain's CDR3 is CASSLDRGIQETQYF. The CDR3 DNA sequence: TGCGCCAGCAGCTTGGACAGGGGGATTCAAGAGACCCAGTACTTC.

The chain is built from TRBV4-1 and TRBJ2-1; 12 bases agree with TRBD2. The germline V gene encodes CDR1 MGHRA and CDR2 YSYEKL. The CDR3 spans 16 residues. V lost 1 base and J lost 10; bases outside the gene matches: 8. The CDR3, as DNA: TGCGCCAGCAGCCAAGTGGTTCTAGCGGGAGGGTACGAGCAGTTCTTC. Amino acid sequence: CASSQVVLAGGYEQFF.